The clone carrying this T cell receptor (beta chain) was recorded many times. The data originate from a study of human T cells and chemical hapten exposure. Time point described: patch test 2, 6 weeks after DPC sensitization. Treatment indicated: therapeutic diphenylcyclopropenone sensitization with weekly scalp DPC. Alopecia patients deemed DPC-suitable, aged 18 to 70, excluding pregnancy. TCRdb fed the RACE reads into MiXCR, producing one record per CDR3 protein. Here the sample spans approximately 87,000 distinct CDR3 sequences, around 10% being singletons. CDR3 size: 14 residues. V trimming: 7 bases; J trimming: 7 bases; junction bases outside the gene matches: 8.

Sequencing was performed on whole blood, taken in connection with sensitization to the hapten diphenylcyclopropenone (DPC). The sequence came from a woman aged 40 to 50 with alopecia areata. Some clones in this sample may be carry-over from other donors' samples. The rearrangement uses TRBV12-3 or TRBV12-4 and TRBJ1-5, with 9 bases lining up with TRBD1. The CDR3 nucleotides are TGTGCCAGCACCAGGACAGGGGAAGGGCAGCCCCAGCATTTT. Translating it yields CASTRTGEGQPQHF.